This is a list of T cell receptor beta chains from one sample in a study of blood T cell repertoires in COVID-19. Data came from immunoSEQ multiplex PCR; TCRdb stores just in-frame clones and leaves some out. The sample consists of 80,000 to 95,000 clones, 75% to 90% of them appearing once. The sequenced sample consisted of peripheral blood. The receptor source for this set is a man aged 50-59 years with active or convalescent COVID-19. The CDR3 runs from the conserved cysteine through the conserved F or W.

j_call v_call cdr3_aa
TRBJ1-5 TRBV5-1 CASSPGQGSQPQHF
TRBJ2-1 TRBV3-1/TRBV3-2 CASSQVFSGSFMLF
TRBJ2-7 TRBV3-1/TRBV3-2 CASSQEYGQGLAGGNEQYF
TRBJ1-4 TRBV7-9 CASSAGFSVEKLFF
TRBJ2-3 TRBV5-1 CASSGARLVTDTQYF
TRBJ2-7 TRBV3-1/TRBV3-2 CASSQDYGTKTYEQYF
TRBJ2-7 TRBV6-1 CASSEGALSYEQYF
TRBJ2-5 TRBV23-1 CASSQQGQTSQETQYF
TRBJ1-5 TRBV27 CASSLLGGRQPQHF
TRBJ1-1 TRBV7-2 CASTGQGKSPEAFF
TRBJ2-3 TRBV5-8 CASRPTSGRAPDTQYF
TRBJ1-5 TRBV29-1 CSVVQGSGQPQHF
TRBJ2-1 TRBV11-2 CASSETGENNEQFF